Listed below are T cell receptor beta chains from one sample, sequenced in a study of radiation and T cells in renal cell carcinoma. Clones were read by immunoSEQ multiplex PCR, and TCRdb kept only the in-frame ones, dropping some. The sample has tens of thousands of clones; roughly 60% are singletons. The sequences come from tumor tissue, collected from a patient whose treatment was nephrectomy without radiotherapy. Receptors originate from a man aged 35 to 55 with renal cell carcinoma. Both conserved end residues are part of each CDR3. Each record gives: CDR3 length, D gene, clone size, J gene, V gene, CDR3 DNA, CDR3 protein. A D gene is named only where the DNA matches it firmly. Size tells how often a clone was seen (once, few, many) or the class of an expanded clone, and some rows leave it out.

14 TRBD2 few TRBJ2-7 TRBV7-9 TGTGCCAGCAGCCTCGGGACTAGCGGGGACGAGCAGTACTTC CASSLGTSGDEQYF
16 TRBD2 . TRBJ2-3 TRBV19 TGTGCCAGTAGTGGGGGCGGAGCGGGAGGGATAGATACGCAGTATTTT CASSGGGAGGIDTQYF
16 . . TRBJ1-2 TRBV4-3 TGCGCCAGCAGCCCCAGGGTAGGTCTGCCTAACTATGGCTACACCTTC CASSPRVGLPNYGYTF
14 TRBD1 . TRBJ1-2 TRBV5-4 TGTGCCAGCAGCTTGGAGACAGGGTACGATGGCTACACCTTC CASSLETGYDGYTF
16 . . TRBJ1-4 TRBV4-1 TGCGCCAGCAGCCAAGAATGGCGAGGGGTCGGTGAAAAACTGTTTTTT CASSQEWRGVGEKLFF
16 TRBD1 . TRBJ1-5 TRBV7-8 TGTGCCAGCAGCGCCGACAGGGCCGATAGCAATCAGCCCCAGCATTTT CASSADRADSNQPQHF
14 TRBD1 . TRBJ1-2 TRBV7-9 TGTGCCAGCACCCCCGGGACAGGGGACTATGGCTACACCTTC CASTPGTGDYGYTF
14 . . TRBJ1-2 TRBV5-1 TGCGCCAGCAGCTCGGACGTAGCTAACTATGGCTACACCTTC CASSSDVANYGYTF
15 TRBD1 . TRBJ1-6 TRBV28 TGTGCCAGCAGTTTAGGGACAGGGGGAAATTCACCCCTCCACTTT CASSLGTGGNSPLHF
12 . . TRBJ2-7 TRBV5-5 TGTGCCAGCAGCAGGGGTAACGCCGAGCAGTACTTC CASSRGNAEQYF
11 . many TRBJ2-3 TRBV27 TGTGCCAGCGGAATCACAGATACGCAGTATTTT CASGITDTQYF
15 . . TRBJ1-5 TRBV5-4 TGTGCCAGCAGCCACCACGTTTATAGCAATCAGCCCCAGCATTTT CASSHHVYSNQPQHF
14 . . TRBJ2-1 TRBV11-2 TGTGCCAGCAGCTTAGGACCGACCGTGGGGGAGCAGTTCTTC CASSLGPTVGEQFF
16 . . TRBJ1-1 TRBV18 TGTGCCAGCTCACCACCGGAAGGGGATGGGAACACTGAAGCTTTCTTT CASSPPEGDGNTEAFF
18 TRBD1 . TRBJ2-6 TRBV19 TGTGCCAGTAACCTTATGACAGGGACGTCCTCTGGGGCCAACGTCCTGACTTTC CASNLMTGTSSGANVLTF
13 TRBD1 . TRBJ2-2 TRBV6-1 TGTGCCAGCCGTTGGGACAGGGCCGGGGAGCTGTTTTTT CASRWDRAGELFF
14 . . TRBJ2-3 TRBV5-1 TGCGCCAGCAGCTTGCAGGAGGGGACAGATACGCAGTATTTT CASSLQEGTDTQYF
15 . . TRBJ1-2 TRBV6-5 TGTGCCAGCAGTTATAGTGGACGGAGCGACTATGGCTACACCTTC CASSYSGRSDYGYTF
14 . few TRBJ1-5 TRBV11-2 TGTGCCAGCAGCTCAACAGGACCCCATCAGCCCCAGCATTTT CASSSTGPHQPQHF
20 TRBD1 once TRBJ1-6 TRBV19 TGTGCCAGTAGTATACGACCGGGACAGACTACGAGCTCCTATAATTCACCCCTCCACTTT CASSIRPGQTTSSYNSPLHF
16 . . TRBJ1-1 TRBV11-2 TGTGCCAGCAGCGGGGGTCAGACAATCATGAACACTGAAGCTTTCTTT CASSGGQTIMNTEAFF
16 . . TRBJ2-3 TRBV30 TGTGCCTGGACTCCCTCGGGGCGGGATTGGACAGATACGCAGTATTTT CAWTPSGRDWTDTQYF
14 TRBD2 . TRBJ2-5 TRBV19 TGTGCCAGTAGTAGGGCGCCGGGGGGGGAGACCCAGTACTTC CASSRAPGGETQYF
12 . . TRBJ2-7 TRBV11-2 TGTGCCAGCAGCTCAGGGGCCTACGAGCAGTACTTC CASSSGAYEQYF
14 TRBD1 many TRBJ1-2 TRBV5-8 TGTGCCAGCAGCCCACGGACAGGTAACTATGGCTACACCTTC CASSPRTGNYGYTF
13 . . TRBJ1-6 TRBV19 TGTGCCAGTAGTTACAAGGTGGGGTCACCCCTCCACTTT CASSYKVGSPLHF
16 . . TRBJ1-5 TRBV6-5 TGTGCCAGCAGTTACTCGTGGCGGGTAGGCAATCAGCCCCAGCATTTT CASSYSWRVGNQPQHF
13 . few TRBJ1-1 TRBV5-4 TGTGCCAGCACCGGGACAAGGAACACTGAAGCTTTCTTT CASTGTRNTEAFF
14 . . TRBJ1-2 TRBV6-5 TGTGCCAGCAGTTACATCTCAGGGAACTATGGCTACACCTTC CASSYISGNYGYTF
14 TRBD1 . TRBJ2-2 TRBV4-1 TGCGCCAGCAGGGGACAGGGGGCAACCGGGGAGCTGTTTTTT CASRGQGATGELFF
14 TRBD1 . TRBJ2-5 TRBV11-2 TGTGCCAGCAGCTCGGGACAGATACAAGAGACCCAGTACTTC CASSSGQIQETQYF